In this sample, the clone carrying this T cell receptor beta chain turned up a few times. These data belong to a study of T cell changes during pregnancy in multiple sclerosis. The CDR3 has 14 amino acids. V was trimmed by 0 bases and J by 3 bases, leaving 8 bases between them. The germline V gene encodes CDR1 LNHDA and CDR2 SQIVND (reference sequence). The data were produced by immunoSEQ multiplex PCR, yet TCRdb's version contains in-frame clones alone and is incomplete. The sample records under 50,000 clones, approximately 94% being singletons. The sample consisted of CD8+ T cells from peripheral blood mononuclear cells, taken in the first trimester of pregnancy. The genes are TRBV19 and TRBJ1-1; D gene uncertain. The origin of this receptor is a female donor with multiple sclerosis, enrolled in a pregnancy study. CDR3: CASSIDKLHTEAFF. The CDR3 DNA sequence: TGTGCCAGTAGTATAGACAAACTTCACACTGAAGCTTTCTTT.